A selection of T cell receptor beta chains follows, all from one sample in a study of T cells in Graves' hyperthyroidism and ophthalmopathy. A single record per CDR3 protein comes from TCRdb applying MiXCR to the multiplex PCR reads. The table shows 300,000 to 500,000 distinct CDR3 sequences, with roughly an eighth occurring only once. Sequenced input: blood. These receptor sequences come from a man aged 50 to 60 with Graves' ophthalmopathy. The CDR3 runs from the conserved cysteine through the conserved F or W. Each record gives: clone size, D gene, V gene, J gene, CDR3 DNA, CDR3 protein. A D gene is named only where the DNA matches it firmly. Size tells how often a clone was seen (once, few, many) or the class of an expanded clone, and some rows leave it out.

many	TRBD2	TRBV11-2	TRBJ2-7	TGTGCCAGCAGCACCGGACTAGCGGAGATCTACGAGCAGTACTTC	CASSTGLAEIYEQYF
many	TRBD1	TRBV5-1	TRBJ2-7	TGCGCCAGCAGCTGGGGACAGGGGGACTCCTACGAGCAGTACTTC	CASSWGQGDSYEQYF
-	TRBD1	TRBV6-1	TRBJ1-6	TGTGCCAGCAGCTCGACAGGGACCTATAATTCACCCCTCCACTTT	CASSSTGTYNSPLHF
once	TRBD2	TRBV6-2/TRBV6-3	TRBJ2-3	TGTGCCAGCAGTTCCGGACTAGCGGCAGATACGCAGTATTTT	CASSSGLAADTQYF
many	-	TRBV7-8	TRBJ1-5	TGTGCCAGCAGCTTAGGATCTCAGGGCGGTCAGCCCCAGCATTTT	CASSLGSQGGQPQHF
-	-	TRBV18	TRBJ2-7	TGTGCCAGCTCACCGGACCTTTCTCGGGGCTACGAGCAGTACTTC	CASSPDLSRGYEQYF
few	-	TRBV6-1	TRBJ2-1	TGTGCCAGCAGCCCGGACAAGGGGGTACGGAATGAGCAGTTCTTC	CASSPDKGVRNEQFF
many	TRBD2	TRBV30	TRBJ2-1	TGTGCCTGGAGTGTACATATTGGCGGGAGGCCCTACAATGAGCAGTTCTTC	CAWSVHIGGRPYNEQFF
few	-	TRBV28	TRBJ1-2	TGTGCCAGCAGTTTCCGGGAGCGCAGATACGGCTACACCTTC	CASSFRERRYGYTF
many	-	TRBV3-1	TRBJ2-1	TGTGCCAGCAGCAGAGTGGGGGCCGGGAATGAGCAGTTCTTC	CASSRVGAGNEQFF
many	TRBD2	TRBV20-1	TRBJ2-1	TGCAGTGCTCAGCGGGAGAGGTTGGGCTACAATGAGCAGTTCTTC	CSAQRERLGYNEQFF
-	-	TRBV5-8	TRBJ1-1	TGCGCCAGCAGGAGAAACCGACCGCCCACTGAAGCTTTCTTT	CASRRNRPPTEAFF
many	TRBD2	TRBV12-3/TRBV12-4	TRBJ2-7	TGTGCCAGCAGTTCTACTAGCGGGAGGCGGTACGAGCAGTACTTC	CASSSTSGRRYEQYF
many	TRBD1	TRBV6-2/TRBV6-3	TRBJ1-3	TGTGCCAGCAGTCCACGACAGGGTACTGGAAACACCATATATTTT	CASSPRQGTGNTIYF
many	TRBD2	TRBV2	TRBJ2-2	TGTGCCAGCAGTGAAGCTCGAGCGGGAGGATCCGGGGAGCTGTTTTTT	CASSEARAGGSGELFF
-	TRBD2	TRBV2	TRBJ2-1	TGTGCCAGCAACCCTTCTTTGCGGGGGTACAATGAGCAGTTCTTC	CASNPSLRGYNEQFF
many	-	TRBV5-1	TRBJ2-7	TGCGCCAGCAGCTTGGTCCCTAGCGAGGTCGGCGAGCAGTACTTC	CASSLVPSEVGEQYF
-	TRBD1	TRBV9	TRBJ1-6	TGTGCCAGCAGCGCACCACAGGGGGCCGATCCACCCCTCCACTTT	CASSAPQGADPPLHF
many	TRBD2	TRBV28	TRBJ2-7	TGTGCCAGCCGCGCGGGAGGGGGCTCCTACGAGCAGTACTTC	CASRAGGGSYEQYF
many	TRBD2	TRBV5-1	TRBJ2-7	TGCGCCAGCAGCGAAGGGACTAGCGGGAGGGCCCTCGCGTACGAGCAGTACTTC	CASSEGTSGRALAYEQYF
-	TRBD2	TRBV12-3/TRBV12-4	TRBJ2-2	TGTGCCAGCAGAGGAGGGGCGGGAGTAGGCGGGGAGCTGTTTTTT	CASRGGAGVGGELFF
many	-	TRBV28	TRBJ2-4	TGTGCCAGCAGAGACGTCAACGCGGCCAAAAACATTCAGTACTTC	CASRDVNAAKNIQYF